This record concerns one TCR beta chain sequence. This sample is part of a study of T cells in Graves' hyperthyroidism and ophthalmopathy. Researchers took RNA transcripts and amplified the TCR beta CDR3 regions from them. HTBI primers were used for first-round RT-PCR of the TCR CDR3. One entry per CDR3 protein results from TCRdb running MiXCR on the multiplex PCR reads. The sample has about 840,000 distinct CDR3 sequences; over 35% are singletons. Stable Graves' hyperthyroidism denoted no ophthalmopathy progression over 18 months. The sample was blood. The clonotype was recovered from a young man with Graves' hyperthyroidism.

Here the CDR3 reads CASSTQGGGLYEQYF. The CDR3 nucleotides read TGTGCCAGCAGCACCCAGGGCGGTGGCCTATACGAGCAGTACTTC. V is TRBV9 and J is TRBJ2-7, with D possibly being TRBD1 (5 bases). Germline-derived CDR1 and CDR2 are SGDLS and YYNGEE. The CDR3 length is 15 residues. V lost 4 bases and J lost 4, with 18 bases in between.